This paragraph reports one TCR beta chain. This entry comes from a study of T cell responses to AZD1222 COVID-19 vaccine. The CDR3 contains 16 residues. The germline V and J ends were trimmed by 3 bases and 6 bases, with 18 bases remaining between them. The germline gives CDR1 KGHSH, CDR2 LQKENI. Method: immunoSEQ multiplex PCR; TCRdb's copy keeps in-frame clones and lacks some. Here the sample spans 95,000 to 150,000 clones, approximately 90% being singletons. The genes are TRBV18 and TRBJ1-5; D remains ambiguous. The sequencing here drew on peripheral blood, taken on day 0 of AZD1222 vaccination. The receptor was derived from an adult in good health. The CDR3 DNA reads TGTGCCAGCTCACCGCCCGGCCCAGCCCATGGTCAGCCCCAGCATTTT. As protein: CASSPPGPAHGQPQHF. Variable domain in full (rest from reference TRBV18 and TRBJ1-5): NAGVMQNPRHLVRRRGQEARLRCSPMKGHSHVYWYRQLPEEGLKFMVYLQKENIIDESGMPKERFSAEFPKEGPSILRIQQVVRGDSAAYFCASSPPGPAHGQPQHFGDGTRLSIL.